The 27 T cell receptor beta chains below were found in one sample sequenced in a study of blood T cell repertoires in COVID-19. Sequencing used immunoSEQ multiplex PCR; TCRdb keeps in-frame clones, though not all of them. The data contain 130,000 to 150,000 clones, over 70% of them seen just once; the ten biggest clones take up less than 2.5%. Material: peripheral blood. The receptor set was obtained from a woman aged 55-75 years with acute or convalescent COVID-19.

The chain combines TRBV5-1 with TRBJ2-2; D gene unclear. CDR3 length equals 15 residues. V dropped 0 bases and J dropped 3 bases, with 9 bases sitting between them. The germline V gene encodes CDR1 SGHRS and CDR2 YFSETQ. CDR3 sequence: CASSLDRGDTGELFF. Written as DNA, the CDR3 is TGCGCCAGCAGCTTGGATCGCGGCGACACCGGGGAGCTGTTTTTT. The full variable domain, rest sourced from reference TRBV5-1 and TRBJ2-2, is KAGVTQTPRYLIKTRGQQVTLSCSPISGHRSVSWYQQTPGQGLQFLFEYFSETQRNKGNFPGRFSGRQFSNSRSEMNVSTLELGDSALYLCASSLDRGDTGELFFGEGSRLTVL.

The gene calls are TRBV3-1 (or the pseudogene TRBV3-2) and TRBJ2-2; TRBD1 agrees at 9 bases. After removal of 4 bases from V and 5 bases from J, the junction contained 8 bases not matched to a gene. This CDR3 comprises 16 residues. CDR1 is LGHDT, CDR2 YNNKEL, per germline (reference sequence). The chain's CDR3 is CASSLLGQGKTGELFF. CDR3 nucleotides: TGTGCCAGCAGCCTCTTAGGACAGGGGAAGACCGGGGAGCTGTTTTTT.

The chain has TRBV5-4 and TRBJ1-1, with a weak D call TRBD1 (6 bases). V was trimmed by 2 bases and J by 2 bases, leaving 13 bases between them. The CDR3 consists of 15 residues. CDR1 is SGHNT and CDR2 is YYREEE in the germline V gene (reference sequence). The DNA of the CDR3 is TGTGCCAGCAGCTTATGGGACACTAGAAACACTGAAGCTTTCTTT. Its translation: CASSLWDTRNTEAFF.

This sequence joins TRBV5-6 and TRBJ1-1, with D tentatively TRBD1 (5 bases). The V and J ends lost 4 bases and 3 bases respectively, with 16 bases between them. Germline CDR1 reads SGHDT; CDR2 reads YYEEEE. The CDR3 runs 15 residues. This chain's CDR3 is CASSQTSGGDTEAFF. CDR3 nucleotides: TGTGCCAGCAGCCAGACGTCAGGAGGGGACACTGAAGCTTTCTTT.

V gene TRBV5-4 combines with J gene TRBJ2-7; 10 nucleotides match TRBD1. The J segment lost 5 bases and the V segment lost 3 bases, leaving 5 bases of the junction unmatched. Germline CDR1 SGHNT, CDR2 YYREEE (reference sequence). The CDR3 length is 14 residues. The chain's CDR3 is CASSSRDRGHEQYF. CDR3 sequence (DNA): TGTGCCAGCAGCTCCCGGGACAGGGGCCACGAGCAGTACTTC.

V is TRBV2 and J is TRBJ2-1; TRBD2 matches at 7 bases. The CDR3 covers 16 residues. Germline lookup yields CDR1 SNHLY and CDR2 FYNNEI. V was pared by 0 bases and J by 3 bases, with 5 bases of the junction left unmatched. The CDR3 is CASSEAGLADYNEQFF. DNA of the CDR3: TGTGCCAGCAGTGAAGCGGGGCTAGCGGACTACAATGAGCAGTTCTTC.

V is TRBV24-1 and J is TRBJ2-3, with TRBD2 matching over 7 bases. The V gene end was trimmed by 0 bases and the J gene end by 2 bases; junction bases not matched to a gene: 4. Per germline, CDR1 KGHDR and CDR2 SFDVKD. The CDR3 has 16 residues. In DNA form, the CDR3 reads TGTGCCACCAGTGATTTGAGGGAGGGATCCACAGATACGCAGTATTTT. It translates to CATSDLREGSTDTQYF.

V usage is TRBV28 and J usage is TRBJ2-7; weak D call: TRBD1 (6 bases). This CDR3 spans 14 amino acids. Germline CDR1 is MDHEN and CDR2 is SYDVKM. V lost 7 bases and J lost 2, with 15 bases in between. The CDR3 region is CASTPPDSPYEQYF. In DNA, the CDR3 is TGTGCCAGCACCCCCCCGGACAGCCCCTACGAGCAGTACTTC.

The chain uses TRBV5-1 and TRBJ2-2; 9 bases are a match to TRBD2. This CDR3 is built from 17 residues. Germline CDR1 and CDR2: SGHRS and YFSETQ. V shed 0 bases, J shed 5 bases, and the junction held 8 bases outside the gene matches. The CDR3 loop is CASSLETSGGGTGELFF. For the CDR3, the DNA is TGCGCCAGCAGCTTGGAGACTAGCGGAGGGGGGACCGGGGAGCTGTTTTTT.

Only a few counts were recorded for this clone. The CDR3 DNA sequence: TGCGCCAGCAGCCAGGGGGCATTAAATTCACCCCTCCACTTT. Encoded protein: CASSQGALNSPLHF. The gene calls are TRBV5-1 and TRBJ1-6; 8 nucleotides align to TRBD1. Germline V lookup: CDR1 SGHRS, CDR2 YFSETQ. V shed 4 bases, J shed 7 bases, and the junction held 4 bases outside the gene matches. The CDR3 sequence is 14 residues long.

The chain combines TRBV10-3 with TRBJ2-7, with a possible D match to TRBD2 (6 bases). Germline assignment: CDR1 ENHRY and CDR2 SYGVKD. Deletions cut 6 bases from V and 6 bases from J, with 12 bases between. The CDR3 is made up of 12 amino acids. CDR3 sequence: CAISPASAEQYF. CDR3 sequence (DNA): TGTGCCATCAGCCCTGCTAGCGCCGAGCAGTACTTC.

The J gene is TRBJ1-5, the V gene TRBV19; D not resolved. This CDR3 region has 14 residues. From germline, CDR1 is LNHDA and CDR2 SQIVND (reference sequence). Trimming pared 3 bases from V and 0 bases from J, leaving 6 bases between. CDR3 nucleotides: TGTGCCAGTAGTATCCACAGTAGCAATCAGCCCCAGCATTTT. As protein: CASSIHSSNQPQHF.

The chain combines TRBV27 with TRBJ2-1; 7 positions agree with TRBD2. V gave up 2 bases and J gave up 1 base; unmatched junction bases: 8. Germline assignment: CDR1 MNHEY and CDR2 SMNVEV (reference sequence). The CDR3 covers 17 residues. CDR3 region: CASSLGPAGLSYNEQFF. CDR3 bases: TGTGCCAGCAGTTTAGGGCCAGCGGGGCTTTCCTACAATGAGCAGTTCTTC.

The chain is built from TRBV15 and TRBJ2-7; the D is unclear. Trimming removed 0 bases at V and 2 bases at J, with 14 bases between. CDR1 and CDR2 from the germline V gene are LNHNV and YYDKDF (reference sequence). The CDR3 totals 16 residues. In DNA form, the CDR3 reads TGTGCCACCAGCAGAGAAAGATTCGGTGATCCCTACGAGCAGTACTTC. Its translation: CATSRERFGDPYEQYF.

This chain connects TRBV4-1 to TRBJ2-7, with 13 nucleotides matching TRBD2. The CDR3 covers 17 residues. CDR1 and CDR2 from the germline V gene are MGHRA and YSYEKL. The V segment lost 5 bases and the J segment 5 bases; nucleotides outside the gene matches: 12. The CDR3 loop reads CASSGPTSGRATDEQYF. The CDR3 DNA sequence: TGCGCCAGCAGCGGACCCACTAGCGGGAGGGCGACAGACGAGCAGTACTTC.

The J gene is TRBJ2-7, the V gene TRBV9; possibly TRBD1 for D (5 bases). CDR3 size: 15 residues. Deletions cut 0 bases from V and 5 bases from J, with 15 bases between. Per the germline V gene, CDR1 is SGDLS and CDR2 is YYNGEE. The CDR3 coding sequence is TGTGCCAGCAGCGTAGATAGTTGGCAGGGCAACGAGCAGTACTTC. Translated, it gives CASSVDSWQGNEQYF. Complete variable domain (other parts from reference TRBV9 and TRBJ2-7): DSGVTQTPKHLITATGQRVTLRCSPRSGDLSVYWYQQSLDQGLQFLIQYYNGEERAKGNILERFSAQQFPDLHSELNLSSLELGDSALYFCASSVDSWQGNEQYFGPGTRLTVT.

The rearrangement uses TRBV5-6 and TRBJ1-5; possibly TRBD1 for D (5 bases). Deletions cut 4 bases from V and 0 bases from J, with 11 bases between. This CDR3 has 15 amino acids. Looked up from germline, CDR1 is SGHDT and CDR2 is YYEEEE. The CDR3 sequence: CASSPGPYSNQPQHF. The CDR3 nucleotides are TGTGCCAGCAGCCCAGGGCCCTATAGCAATCAGCCCCAGCATTTT.

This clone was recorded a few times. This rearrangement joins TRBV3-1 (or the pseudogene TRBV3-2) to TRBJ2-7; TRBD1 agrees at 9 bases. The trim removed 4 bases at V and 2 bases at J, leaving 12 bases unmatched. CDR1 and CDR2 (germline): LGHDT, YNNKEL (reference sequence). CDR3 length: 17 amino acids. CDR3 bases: TGTGCCAGCAGCCGGACCTCCGGGACAGGGAATCCCTACGAGCAGTACTTC. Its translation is CASSRTSGTGNPYEQYF.

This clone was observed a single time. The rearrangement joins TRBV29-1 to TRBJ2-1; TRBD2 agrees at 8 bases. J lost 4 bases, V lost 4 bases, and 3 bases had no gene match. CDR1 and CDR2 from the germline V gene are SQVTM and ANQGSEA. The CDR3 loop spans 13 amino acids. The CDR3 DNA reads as TGCAGCGTTGGTAGCGGGGTGTACAATGAGCAGTTCTTC. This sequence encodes CSVGSGVYNEQFF.

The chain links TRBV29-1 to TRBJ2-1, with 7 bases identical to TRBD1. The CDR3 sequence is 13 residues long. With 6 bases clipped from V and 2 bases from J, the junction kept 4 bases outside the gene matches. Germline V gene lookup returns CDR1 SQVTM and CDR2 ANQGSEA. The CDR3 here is CSVTGTPYNEQFF. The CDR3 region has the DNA TGCAGCGTGACAGGGACCCCCTACAATGAGCAGTTCTTC.

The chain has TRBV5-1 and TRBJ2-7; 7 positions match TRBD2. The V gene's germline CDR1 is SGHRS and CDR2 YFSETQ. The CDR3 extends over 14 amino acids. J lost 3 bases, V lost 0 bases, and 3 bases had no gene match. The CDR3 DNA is TGCGCCAGCAGCTTGGATTCGGGGGGCTACGAGCAGTACTTC. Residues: CASSLDSGGYEQYF.

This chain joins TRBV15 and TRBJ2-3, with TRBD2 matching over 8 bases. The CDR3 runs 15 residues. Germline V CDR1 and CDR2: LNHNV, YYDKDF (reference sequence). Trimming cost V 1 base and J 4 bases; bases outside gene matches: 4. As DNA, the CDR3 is TGTGCCACCAGCAGAGCGGGAGGGCCCTCAGATACGCAGTATTTT. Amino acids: CATSRAGGPSDTQYF.

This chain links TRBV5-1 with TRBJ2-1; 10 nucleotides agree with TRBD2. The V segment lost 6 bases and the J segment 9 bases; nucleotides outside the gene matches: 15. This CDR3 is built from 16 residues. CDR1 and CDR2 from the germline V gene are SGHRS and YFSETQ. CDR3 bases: TGCGCCAGCATGAAACGTATGCTAGCGGGAGCGAGTGAGCAGTTCTTC. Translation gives CASMKRMLAGASEQFF.

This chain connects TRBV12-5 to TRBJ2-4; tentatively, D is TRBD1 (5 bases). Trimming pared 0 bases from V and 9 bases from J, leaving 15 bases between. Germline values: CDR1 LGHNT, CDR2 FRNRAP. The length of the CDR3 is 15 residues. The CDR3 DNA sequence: TGTGCTAGTGGTTTGGTACTGGGGCCTGAGAGCATTCAGTACTTC. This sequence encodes CASGLVLGPESIQYF.

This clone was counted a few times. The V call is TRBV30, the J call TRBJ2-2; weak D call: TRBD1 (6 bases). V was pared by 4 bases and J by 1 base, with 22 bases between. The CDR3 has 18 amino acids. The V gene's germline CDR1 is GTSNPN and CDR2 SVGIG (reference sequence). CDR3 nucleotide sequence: TGTGCCTGGAATCGCAAAGTTGGGGGCTGGATGAACACCGGGGAGCTGTTTTTT. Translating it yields CAWNRKVGGWMNTGELFF.

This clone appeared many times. CDR3 DNA sequence: TGTGCCAGCAGTGACGTAAACTCCTACGAGCAGTACTTC. It is translated as CASSDVNSYEQYF. The chain recombines TRBV6-4 with TRBJ2-7; D call uncertain. Germline values: CDR1 MRHNA, CDR2 SNTAGT. The CDR3 runs 13 residues. With 2 bases removed from V and 0 bases from J, the gap between germline ends came to 5 bases.

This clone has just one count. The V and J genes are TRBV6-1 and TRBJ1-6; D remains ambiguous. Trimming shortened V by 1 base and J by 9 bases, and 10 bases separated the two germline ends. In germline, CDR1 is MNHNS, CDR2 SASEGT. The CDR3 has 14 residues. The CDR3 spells CASSEGPGSSPLHF. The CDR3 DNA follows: TGTGCCAGCAGTGAAGGACCGGGGAGTTCACCCCTCCACTTT.